These 25 T cell receptor beta chains originate from one sample sequenced in a study of shared clonotypes between healthy human individuals. TCRdb keeps only in-frame clones here, not all; method: immunoSEQ multiplex PCR. The table shows approximately 700,000 clones, with 73% occurring only once. The sequencing input was memory CD4+ T cells sorted from blood. The sample's subset: CD45RA-negative fraction. The receptors were sampled from a woman in her 30s in good health.

The V and J genes are TRBV6-7 and TRBJ1-5, with 7 bases lining up with TRBD1. TRBV6-7 is flagged as an ORF with uncertain function. This CDR3 has 18 amino acids. Trimming removed 6 bases from V and 0 bases from J; junction bases left unmatched: 14. The CDR3 nucleotides are TGTGCCAGCAGCCTCATCGAGGACAGGCCTTATAGCAATCAGCCCCAGCATTTT. This gives the protein CASSLIEDRPYSNQPQHF.

The chain couples TRBV19 to TRBJ1-2; no definite D call. Trimming pared 4 bases from V and 5 bases from J, leaving 5 bases between. From germline, CDR1 is LNHDA and CDR2 SQIVND (reference sequence). There are 11 residues in the CDR3. The CDR3 loop reads CASSRGYGYTF. For the CDR3, the DNA is TGTGCCAGTAGTAGGGGTTATGGCTACACCTTC. Full variable domain (rest looked up from reference TRBV19 and TRBJ1-2): DGGITQSPKYLFRKEGQNVTLSCEQNLNHDAMYWYRQDPGQGLRLIYYSQIVNDFQKGDIAEGYSVSREKKESFPLTVTSAQKNPTAFYLCASSRGYGYTFGSGTRLTVV.

Turning to this clone: Other DNA sequences from this sample encode an identical CDR3 as well. This sequence joins TRBV5-1 and TRBJ1-1; TRBD1 agrees at 7 bases. Germline V gives CDR1 SGHRS, CDR2 YFSETQ. The CDR3 runs 14 residues. V shed 0 bases and J 4 bases; nucleotides not matched to a gene: 3. The CDR3 DNA is TGCGCCAGCAGCTTGGGACAGGGCGGCACTGAAGCTTTCTTT. This gives the protein CASSLGQGGTEAFF. The whole variable domain, remainder taken from reference TRBV5-1 and TRBJ1-1, is KAGVTQTPRYLIKTRGQQVTLSCSPISGHRSVSWYQQTPGQGLQFLFEYFSETQRNKGNFPGRFSGRQFSNSRSEMNVSTLELGDSALYLCASSLGQGGTEAFFGQGTRLTVV.

This clone occurred a few times. The rearrangement joins TRBV5-1 to TRBJ2-5, with TRBD2 as a possible D gene (5 bases). V was cut by 5 bases and J by 1 base, with 9 bases left in between. The CDR3 loop spans 13 amino acids. Germline V gene data show CDR1 as SGHRS and CDR2 as YFSETQ. CDR3: CASRYGLQETQYF. For the CDR3, the DNA is TGCGCCAGCAGATATGGACTCCAAGAGACCCAGTACTTC.

Turning to this clone: Compared with germline, one end of the junction differs, possibly owing to a read error. The chain is built from TRBV11-2 and TRBJ2-7; no clear D gene. CDR3 length equals 15 residues. The germline CDR1 and CDR2 sequences are SGHAT and FQNNGV. The CDR3 DNA follows: TGTGCCAGCAGCTTAGGGATCGGGTCCTCCGACGAGCAGTACTTC. Translating gives CASSLGIGSSDEQYF. The full variable domain, in which reference TRBV11-2 and TRBJ2-7 provide the parts outside the CDR3, is EAGVAQSPRYKIIEKRQSVAFWCNPISGHATLYWYQQILGQGPKLLIQFQNNGVVDDSQLPKDRFSAERLKGVDSTLKIQPAKLEDSAVYLCASSLGIGSSDEQYFGPGTRLTVT.

J is TRBJ1-1 and V is TRBV29-1; D is possibly TRBD1 (5 bases). Germline CDR1 is SQVTM and CDR2 is ANQGSEA. Trimming took off 3 bases at V and 4 bases at J, with 15 bases between the two ends. This CDR3 comprises 14 residues. In DNA form, the CDR3 reads TGCAGCGTTGACAGGGCAGATTTCGGCACTGAAGCTTTCTTT. Translation gives CSVDRADFGTEAFF.

This clone was found many times. The genes are TRBV25-1 and TRBJ2-7, with D possibly TRBD2 on 6 matching bases. From germline, CDR1 is MGHDK and CDR2 SYGVNS. V shed 4 bases and J shed 1 base, with 14 bases lying between them. The CDR3 is 15 amino acids. CDR3 region: CASSGPGTPSYEQYF. The CDR3 nucleotides are TGTGCCAGCAGTGGACCCGGGACTCCTTCCTACGAGCAGTACTTC.

Only a few counts were recorded for this clone. The chain carries TRBV18 and TRBJ2-3; maybe TRBD2 (6 bases). The CDR3 has 17 residues. The V gene's germline CDR1 is KGHSH and CDR2 LQKENI. Trimming cost V 2 bases and J 2 bases, with 17 bases left between them. The CDR3 is CASSPGTGALVTDTQYF. For the CDR3, the DNA is TGTGCCAGCTCACCAGGAACGGGAGCTCTTGTCACAGATACGCAGTATTTT.

This chain uses TRBV5-1 with TRBJ2-7; D is undetermined. This CDR3 contains 13 residues. Germline assignment: CDR1 SGHRS and CDR2 YFSETQ. V lost 4 bases, J lost 3 bases, and 11 bases lay in between. CDR3 protein: CASSPPGIYEQYF. The CDR3 coding sequence is TGCGCCAGCAGCCCCCCCGGTATCTACGAGCAGTACTTC.

DNA of the CDR3: TGTGCCAGTAGTATGAAAGTCAATCAGCCCCAGCATTTT. Protein product: CASSMKVNQPQHF. V is TRBV19 and J is TRBJ1-5; no firm D call. This CDR3 spans 13 amino acids. Germline V CDR1 and CDR2: LNHDA, SQIVND (reference sequence). V shed 3 bases and J shed 3 bases, with 6 bases lying between them.

The rearrangement joins TRBV5-1 to TRBJ2-7; 10 bases agree with TRBD2. V shed 0 bases, J shed 1 base, and the junction held 7 bases outside the gene matches. CDR1 is SGHRS and CDR2 is YFSETQ in the germline V gene. This CDR3 is 17 amino acids long. The CDR3 DNA sequence: TGCGCCAGCAGCTTGGGGCTAGCGGGAGCTCAGTCCTACGAGCAGTACTTC. Its translation: CASSLGLAGAQSYEQYF.

This clone was seen repeatedly, ten times or more. Other nucleotide sequences in the sample specify the same CDR3. CDR3 residues: CASSLAETQYF. The DNA for the CDR3 is TGTGCCAGCAGCTTAGCAGAGACCCAGTACTTC. The chain carries TRBV7-9 and TRBJ2-5; D unresolved. The CDR3 contains 11 residues. Germline loops: CDR1 SEHNR, CDR2 FQNEAQ (reference sequence). The V end was cut by 0 bases, the J end by 4 bases, with 0 bases between.

The chain couples TRBV5-1 to TRBJ2-7; no reliable D call. Germline V gene data show CDR1 as SGHRS and CDR2 as YFSETQ. The CDR3 has 14 residues. V was trimmed by 0 bases and J by 3 bases, leaving 10 bases between them. CDR3 loop: CASSLANSGYEQYF. In DNA, the CDR3 is TGCGCCAGCAGCTTGGCCAACAGTGGCTACGAGCAGTACTTC.

This rearrangement joins TRBV11-3 to TRBJ2-7; unclear D gene. V lost 4 bases and J lost 6, with 16 bases in between. This CDR3 comprises 14 residues. Germline V CDR1 and CDR2: SGHNT, YENEEA. DNA for the CDR3: TGTGCCAGCAGCTCCGTGATACCTACGGCCGAGCAGTACTTC. This codes for CASSSVIPTAEQYF.

CDR3 residues: CASSLDSTAPAFF. The DNA for the CDR3 is TGTGCCAGCAGCTTAGATAGTACGGCCCCAGCTTTCTTT. The J gene is TRBJ1-1, the V gene TRBV7-2, with D uncertain. Germline V lookup: CDR1 SGHTA, CDR2 FQGNSA. The CDR3 has 13 residues. With 1 base removed from V and 10 bases from J, the gap between germline ends came to 13 bases.

The chain is built from TRBV29-1 and TRBJ2-3; D possibly corresponds to TRBD1 (7 bases). V lost 4 bases and J lost 2, with 16 bases in between. There are 15 residues in the CDR3. Looked up from germline, CDR1 is SQVTM and CDR2 is ANQGSEA. The CDR3 DNA follows: TGCAGCGTTGGAAAGGGGGCTAGCGACACAGATACGCAGTATTTT. Residues: CSVGKGASDTDTQYF.

Only a few counts were recorded for this clone. CDR3 nucleotide sequence: TGTGCCAGTAGTATGGGTCTTGCGGAAAAACTGTTTTTT. Protein sequence: CASSMGLAEKLFF. The chain links TRBV19 to TRBJ1-4; D gene uncertain. V dropped 3 bases and J dropped 8 bases, with 10 bases sitting between them. The V gene's germline CDR1 is LNHDA and CDR2 SQIVND (reference sequence). The length of the CDR3 is 13 residues.

The rearrangement joins TRBV5-6 to TRBJ2-3, with 12 bases that match TRBD2. The V and J ends lost 0 bases and 9 bases, in that order; junction bases with no gene match: 8. CDR3 length: 16 amino acids. In germline, CDR1 is SGHDT, CDR2 YYEEEE. CDR3 nucleotides: TGTGCCAGCAGCTTGGTCGCTAGCGGGGGGGCTGCGACGCAGTATTTT. Its translation is CASSLVASGGAATQYF. The variable domain in full, with the rest retrieved from reference TRBV5-6 and TRBJ2-3, is DAGVTQSPTHLIKTRGQQVTLRCSPKSGHDTVSWYQQALGQGPQFIFQYYEEEERQRGNFPDRFSGHQFPNYSSELNVNALLLGDSALYLCASSLVASGGAATQYFGPGTRLTVL.

The chain links TRBV4-2 to TRBJ2-1; the D gene is possibly TRBD2 (6 bases). Trimming pared 2 bases from V and 0 bases from J, leaving 17 bases between. Germline V lookup: CDR1 LGHNA, CDR2 YNFKEQ. The CDR3 sequence is 18 residues long. CDR3: CASSQPNLGLSSYNEQFF. In nucleotides, the CDR3 is TGTGCCAGCAGCCAACCGAACCTCGGACTAAGCTCCTACAATGAGCAGTTCTTC.

The chain combines TRBV10-3 with TRBJ2-7, with 15 bases identical to TRBD2. CDR1 and CDR2 (germline): ENHRY, SYGVKD. The CDR3 is made up of 15 amino acids. V dropped 4 bases and J dropped 2; count of bases not matched to a gene: 0. The CDR3 coding sequence is TGTGCCATCAGTGGGACTAGCGGGAGGGCCTACGAGCAGTACTTC. Translated, it gives CAISGTSGRAYEQYF.

CDR3 nucleotides: TGTGCCTGCAGTTACGGGACTATCGACAATGAGCAGTTCTTC. Protein sequence: CACSYGTIDNEQFF. This sequence joins TRBV30 and TRBJ2-1; 7 nucleotides line up with TRBD2. The trim removed 6 bases at V and 5 bases at J, leaving 10 bases unmatched. Germline CDR1 and CDR2: GTSNPN and SVGIG (reference sequence). The CDR3 sequence is 14 residues long.

Many counts were recorded for this clone. The genes are TRBV7-9 and TRBJ2-1; 8 nucleotides align to TRBD2. V lost 10 bases, J lost 9 bases, and 2 bases stayed unmatched. From germline, CDR1 is SEHNR and CDR2 FQNEAQ (reference sequence). The CDR3 covers 10 residues. The CDR3: CATAGGEQFF. The CDR3 nucleotides read TGTGCCACCGCGGGGGGTGAGCAGTTCTTC.

CDR3 nucleotide sequence: TGTGCCAGCAGCTTGGCCGGGGGGGCTGCATCTGGAAACACCATATATTTT. Protein: CASSLAGGAASGNTIYF. The rearrangement uses TRBV7-6 and TRBJ1-3; a possible D gene is TRBD1 (6 bases). Germline CDR1 reads SGHVS; CDR2 reads FNYEAQ. The CDR3 runs to 17 residues. The V end was cut by 3 bases, the J end by 1 base, with 16 bases between.

The V call is TRBV10-3, the J call TRBJ2-3; D uncertain. CDR1 and CDR2 (germline): ENHRY, SYGVKD. CDR3 length equals 16 residues. Trimming removed 3 bases at V and 0 bases at J, with 13 bases between. CDR3 DNA: TGTGCCATCAGTGACCCGGGCATTGGCAGCACAGATACGCAGTATTTT. This codes for CAISDPGIGSTDTQYF.

The chain carries TRBV10-2 and TRBJ2-5, with D maybe TRBD2 (5 bases). CDR1 is WSHSY and CDR2 is SAAADI in the germline V gene. The CDR3 is 13 residues long. Trimming left V 4 bases short and J 7 bases short, with 13 bases between. The CDR3: CASSVTRELTQYF. For the CDR3, the DNA is TGCGCCAGCAGTGTCACTAGAGAATTGACCCAGTACTTC.